These 25 T cell receptor beta chains share one sample of origin, sequenced in a study of beta chain features in type 1 diabetes (dated by TCRdb to between 2018 and 2020). Their antigen targets remain unknown. The library was produced with the immunoSEQ multiplex PCR assay. The High Capacity cDNA Reverse Transcription Kit was used to reverse transcribe all of the isolated RNA, meaning that expressed TCRB transcripts were what got sequenced. TCRdb stores this immuneACCESS table with in-frame sequences only. Part of the clones is absent; in the studies checked, under half of the shortfall reflects unresolved V genes, and no reason is known for the rest. Recorded for this sample are about 660,000 clones; more than 13% of them occurred a single time. The top ten constitute approximately 0.043% of the sample. What the study reported, not specific to this receptor: In all four CD4+ subsets, TCRB CDR3 length was moderately but significantly shorter in type 1 diabetes patients.

The source material was naive CD4+ T cells from blood. Reading the label with the study, this specimen's cell subset or site is: true naive CD4+ T cells. The receptors were gathered from a man aged 18 to 29 with type 1 diabetes.

This clone was detected only a few times. V is TRBV5-1 and J is TRBJ2-7, with a possible D match to TRBD2 (6 bases). CDR1 is SGHRS and CDR2 is YFSETQ in the germline V gene. This CDR3 contains 14 residues. V lost 0 bases to trimming and J lost 2 bases, with 9 bases between them. CDR3 sequence reads: CASSLGDFTYEQYF. The DNA for the CDR3 is TGCGCCAGCAGCTTGGGGGACTTTACCTACGAGCAGTACTTC.

On this clone itself: Other DNA sequences in the sample encode the same CDR3. V gene TRBV28 combines with J gene TRBJ2-2; unclear D gene. This CDR3 has 12 residues. The V and J ends lost 1 base and 4 bases respectively, with 1 base between them. The germline V gene has CDR1 MDHEN and CDR2 SYDVKM. Here the CDR3 DNA reads TGTGCCAGCAGTTTATCCACCGGGGAGCTGTTTTTT. Translating it yields CASSLSTGELFF.

Only a few counts were recorded for this clone. The chain employs TRBV30 and TRBJ2-1; the D is unclear. V lost 5 bases to trimming and J lost 9 bases, with 14 bases between them. Germline V lookup: CDR1 GTSNPN, CDR2 SVGIG (reference sequence). CDR3 length: 12 residues. The CDR3 protein is CAWGPTLGEQFF. CDR3 DNA sequence: TGTGCCTGGGGCCCGACGCTGGGTGAGCAGTTCTTC.

This clone was observed a handful of times. V is TRBV30 and J is TRBJ2-5; 12 bases agree with TRBD2. Germline values: CDR1 GTSNPN, CDR2 SVGIG (reference sequence). The length of the CDR3 is 14 residues. V gave up 5 bases and J gave up 4 bases; unmatched junction bases: 5. The DNA of the CDR3 is TGTGCCTGGGCGGGACTAGCGGGTCTAGAGACCCAGTACTTC. Translated, it gives CAWAGLAGLETQYF.

This clone came up a few times. The chain combines TRBV10-3 with TRBJ2-3; the match to TRBD2 covers 7 bases. The CDR3 consists of 17 residues. V trimming: 6 bases; J trimming: 1 base; junction bases outside the gene matches: 13. The germline V gene encodes CDR1 ENHRY and CDR2 SYGVKD. This CDR3 is CAISRSGGREGTDTQYF. The CDR3 DNA sequence: TGTGCCATCAGCCGAAGCGGCGGGAGAGAGGGCACAGATACGCAGTATTTT.

The CDR3 DNA reads as TGTGCCAGCAGTTACTCGACTAGGAACAGCAATCAGCCCCAGCATTTT. Its translation: CASSYSTRNSNQPQHF. The chain recombines TRBV6-6 with TRBJ1-5; D ambiguous. The CDR3 sequence is 16 residues long. Trimming shortened V by 0 bases and J by 1 base, and 10 bases separated the two germline ends. Germline V CDR1 and CDR2: MNHNY, SVGAGI (reference sequence).

This clone was counted a few times. V usage is TRBV9 and J usage is TRBJ2-1; 12 bases match TRBD2. Trimming at V came to 4 bases and at J to 1 base, leaving 3 bases not matched to a gene. The CDR3 runs to 16 residues. Germline V gene data show CDR1 as SGDLS and CDR2 as YYNGEE. In DNA form, the CDR3 reads TGTGCCAGCAGCATACTAGCGGGGGGATCCTACAATGAGCAGTTCTTC. Protein: CASSILAGGSYNEQFF.

A remark on this clone: Other DNA sequences in the sample encode the same CDR3. V gene TRBV7-3 combines with J gene TRBJ2-1, with D possibly TRBD1 on 6 matching bases. Per the germline V gene, CDR1 is SGHTA and CDR2 is FQGTGA. V dropped 5 bases and J dropped 6 bases, with 8 bases sitting between them. The CDR3 runs to 12 residues. The CDR3 bases are TGTGCCAGCAGCCTGACAGGCAATGAGCAGTTCTTC. Amino acids: CASSLTGNEQFF.

This clone appeared a few times. This chain uses TRBV7-2 with TRBJ2-3; D call uncertain. The CDR3 contains 14 residues. Germline CDR1 is SGHTA and CDR2 is FQGNSA. V was shortened by 0 bases and J by 5 bases, with 9 bases between the two germline ends. CDR3 in amino acids: CASSLALGLDTQYF. CDR3 nucleotide sequence: TGTGCCAGCAGCTTAGCCCTGGGGTTAGATACGCAGTATTTT.

This clone appeared a few times. DNA for the CDR3: TGTGCCTGGAGCCCGAAGGGGACCTCTGGGGCCAACGTCCTGACTTTC. It yields the protein CAWSPKGTSGANVLTF. The rearrangement links TRBV30 to TRBJ2-6; D may correspond to TRBD1 or TRBD2 (5 bases each). V lost 3 bases, J lost 0 bases, and 12 bases lay in between. The CDR3 extends over 16 amino acids. Germline loops: CDR1 GTSNPN, CDR2 SVGIG (reference sequence).

The chain uses TRBV10-1 and TRBJ2-3; D might be TRBD1 (5 bases). The germline V gene encodes CDR1 WNHNN and CDR2 SYGVQD (reference sequence). With 4 bases removed from V and 2 bases from J, the gap between germline ends came to 7 bases. The CDR3 runs 13 residues. The CDR3 loop is CASSGQTTDTQYF. The CDR3 coding sequence is TGCGCCAGCAGTGGACAGACCACAGATACGCAGTATTTT.

This clone was detected a few times. The chain uses TRBV4-2 and TRBJ2-4; possible D gene TRBD1, 6 bases. Between the trimmed V and J ends, which lost 4 bases and 0 bases, there was a span of 19 bases. The V gene's germline CDR1 is LGHNA and CDR2 YNFKEQ. CDR3 size: 18 residues. CDR3 DNA: TGTGCCAGCAGCCGTACGCTACAGAACAGGGTAGCCAAAAACATTCAGTACTTC. Residues: CASSRTLQNRVAKNIQYF.

This clone has more than one count but fewer than ten. V is TRBV4-1 and J is TRBJ1-2, with a possible D match to TRBD1 (6 bases). CDR1 is MGHRA, CDR2 YSYEKL, per germline. The CDR3 has 14 amino acids. V lost 2 bases to trimming and J lost 7 bases, with 14 bases between them. The CDR3 nucleotides are TGCGCCAGCAGCCAACCTCGGGACAAAGGTGGCTACACCTTC. This sequence encodes CASSQPRDKGGYTF.

The V call is TRBV4-1, the J call TRBJ1-2, with D possibly matching TRBD1 (5 bases). This CDR3 contains 17 residues. The V end lost 6 bases, the J end lost 5 bases, and 25 bases lay between the germline ends. CDR1 and CDR2 (germline): MGHRA, YSYEKL. The CDR3 here is CASRDLNNRKRAYGYTF. The CDR3 bases are TGCGCCAGCAGAGACCTAAATAACAGGAAGCGAGCGTATGGCTACACCTTC.

The chain is built from TRBV14 and TRBJ1-1, with D hard to call. Trimming removed 3 bases at V and 1 base at J, with 6 bases between. Germline CDR1 reads SGHDN; CDR2 reads FVKESK. This CDR3 is 13 amino acids long. CDR3 protein: CASSQYENTEAFF. DNA for the CDR3: TGTGCCAGCAGCCAGTACGAGAACACTGAAGCTTTCTTT.

The chain carries TRBV28 and TRBJ2-4; D may match TRBD1 or TRBD2 (5 bases each). This CDR3 spans 13 amino acids. V gave up 6 bases and J gave up 8 bases, with 14 bases separating them. The germline gives CDR1 MDHEN, CDR2 SYDVKM. The CDR3 DNA reads as TGTGCCAGCAGATTGGGACGTTTAGACATTCAGTACTTC. Translating gives CASRLGRLDIQYF.

This chain links TRBV5-1 with TRBJ1-1, with 8 positions matching TRBD1. CDR3 length: 15 amino acids. The V gene end was trimmed by 0 bases and the J gene end by 5 bases; junction bases not matched to a gene: 6. CDR1 and CDR2 from the germline V gene are SGHRS and YFSETQ. CDR3 sequence reads: CASSLEDRVGTEAFF. CDR3 bases: TGCGCCAGCAGCTTGGAGGACAGGGTTGGGACTGAAGCTTTCTTT.

V is TRBV28 and J is TRBJ2-1, with 7 bases matching TRBD2. This CDR3 is 16 amino acids long. The junction had 12 bases not matched to a gene; V was cut back by 4 bases and J by 6 bases. CDR1 MDHEN and CDR2 SYDVKM come from the germline V gene. CDR3 DNA sequence: TGTGCCAGCAGTTCACCCGGGACTAAAGGTATCAATGAGCAGTTCTTC. Translated, it gives CASSSPGTKGINEQFF.

A few counts support this clone. As DNA, the CDR3 is TGTGCCAGCAGTTTCTCCTCCCCGACAGGGTATGAGCAGTTCTTC. Translated, it gives CASSFSSPTGYEQFF. V gene TRBV28 combines with J gene TRBJ2-1, with 7 bases that match TRBD1. CDR3 length: 15 residues. Per the germline V gene, CDR1 is MDHEN and CDR2 is SYDVKM. Losses at the gene ends were 3 bases for V and 8 bases for J; bases not matched to a gene: 10. Full variable domain (outside the CDR3, taken from reference TRBV28 and TRBJ2-1): DVKVTQSSRYLVKRTGEKVFLECVQDMDHENMFWYRQDPGLGLRLIYFSYDVKMKEKGDIPEGYSVSREKKERFSLILESASTNQTSMYLCASSFSSPTGYEQFFGPGTRLTVL.

This chain links TRBV4-1 with TRBJ2-7, with D possibly TRBD1 on 5 matching bases. The CDR3 is 15 amino acids. The V end lost 5 bases, the J end lost 4 bases, and 18 bases lay between the germline ends. Germline V gives CDR1 MGHRA, CDR2 YSYEKL. The DNA for the CDR3 is TGCGCCAGCAGCTCCCCCTGGCAGGGTGGATACGAGCAGTACTTC. Amino acid sequence: CASSSPWQGGYEQYF.

This clone came up a few times. The rearrangement links TRBV2 to TRBJ2-1; 10 positions match TRBD2. The CDR3 has 15 residues. Per the germline V gene, CDR1 is SNHLY and CDR2 is FYNNEI. Losses at the gene ends were 8 bases for V and 1 base for J; bases not matched to a gene: 5. CDR3 coding DNA: TGTGCCAGCGTACAAGCGGGAGGGTCCTACAATGAGCAGTTCTTC. Amino acids: CASVQAGGSYNEQFF.

The gene calls are TRBV21-1 and TRBJ1-4; the table's D call, TRBD1, has no DNA check behind it. TRBV21-1 is deemed a pseudogene. The CDR3 runs 13 residues. The DNA for the CDR3 is TGTGCCAGTATTATTGACAGGGGCGAAAAACTGTTTTTT. Its protein is CASIIDRGEKLFF.

In the case of this clone: This sample also contains other DNA sequences that code for the same CDR3. The V gene is TRBV5-1, the J gene TRBJ2-1, with 8 positions matching TRBD2. The V gene end was trimmed by 5 bases and the J gene end by 5 bases; junction bases not matched to a gene: 6. The germline V gene encodes CDR1 SGHRS and CDR2 YFSETQ. This CDR3 has 14 amino acids. DNA of the CDR3: TGCGCCAGCAGTAGCGGGACTTCCCACAATGAGCAGTTCTTC. Translated: CASSSGTSHNEQFF.

This clone was seen only a few times. This CDR3 is CASSLETGSYNEQFF. In DNA, the CDR3 is TGTGCCAGCAGCTTAGAAACGGGTTCCTACAATGAGCAGTTCTTC. This chain links TRBV11-2 with TRBJ2-1; D is unresolved. The CDR3 spans 15 residues. V lost 0 bases and J 1 base, leaving 7 bases between the germline ends. Germline V gene lookup returns CDR1 SGHAT and CDR2 FQNNGV.

V is TRBV7-9 and J is TRBJ1-2; 10 nucleotides match TRBD1. Trimming cost V 6 bases and J 2 bases; bases outside gene matches: 6. There are 15 residues in the CDR3. Germline lookup yields CDR1 SEHNR and CDR2 FQNEAQ (reference sequence). The chain's CDR3 is CASSPTGGKNYGYTF. CDR3 in DNA: TGTGCCAGCAGTCCGACAGGGGGCAAGAACTATGGCTACACCTTC.